The T cell receptor beta chain under discussion was sequenced for a study of CD8 T cells in Susac syndrome. Reverse transcription of roughly 0.5 to 1 ug RNA used random hexamers. MiXCR, applied by TCRdb to the immunoSEQ multiplex PCR reads, yields one record per CDR3 protein. The table records some 100,000 distinct CDR3 sequences, around 90% of them present only once. The germline V gene encodes CDR1 SGHRS and CDR2 YFSETQ. The germline V and J ends were trimmed by 3 bases and 4 bases, with 10 bases remaining between them. The CDR3 contains 14 residues. The sequence was obtained from a human donor in good health. The J gene is TRBJ2-2, the V gene TRBV5-1; D may correspond to TRBD1 or TRBD2 (5 bases each). The specimen sequenced was CD4+ T cells from PBMCs. The CDR3 reads CASSSGTSTGELFF. CDR3 DNA sequence: TGCGCCAGCAGCTCCGGGACCAGCACCGGGGAGCTGTTTTTT.